This T cell receptor beta chain was observed in a study of T cells in Graves' hyperthyroidism and ophthalmopathy. Study-level points and caveats: Stable hyperthyroidism and ophthalmopathy were separated using 13 V-J signatures.

Source material for PBMCs was about 10 ml fresh peripheral blood. Only a few counts were recorded for this clonotype. What it binds is unknown. TCR beta CDR3 regions were amplified from RNA. First-round RT-PCR targeting the TCR CDR3 was performed with the HTBI primer set. TCRdb fed the multiplex PCR reads into MiXCR, producing one record per CDR3 protein. The data hold some 490,000 distinct CDR3 sequences, with about 16% observed a single time. This receptor was identified in a woman in her 30s with Graves' ophthalmopathy. Sample: blood.

The CDR3 bases are TGTGCCAGCAGTACAGGAGGACTTACCAATGAGCAGTTCTTC. It translates to CASSTGGLTNEQFF. The chain employs TRBV6-2 or TRBV6-3 and TRBJ2-1; D is perhaps TRBD1 or TRBD2 (5 bases each). V lost 5 bases and J 6 bases, leaving 14 bases between the germline ends. This CDR3 is built from 14 residues. Germline CDR1 is MNHEY and CDR2 is SVGEGT.